This T cell receptor (beta chain) comes out of a study of blood T cells in healthy people across ages. Study-wide findings and caveats: Considered underestimates were the diversity estimates obtained from one million T cells.

Through a sample-barcoded 5' primer and a J-beta primer mix, a second PCR was run for roughly 6 to 11 cycles. TCRdb ran MiXCR on the 5' RACE reads and lists one entry per CDR3 protein. In the table there are 1.5 million to 2 million distinct CDR3 sequences, roughly 49% of which are singletons. Looked up from germline, CDR1 is ENHRY and CDR2 is SYGVKD. This CDR3 comprises 15 residues. Between the trimmed V and J ends, which lost 8 bases and 0 bases, there was a span of 15 bases. This clonotype occurred a few times. Its specificity is not known. J is TRBJ2-3 and V is TRBV10-3, with D perhaps matching TRBD2 (6 bases). This receptor was identified in a woman aged 40 to 49 in good health. The source material was blood. The CDR3 protein is CAISNGGLSTDTQYF. CDR3 DNA sequence: TGTGCCATCTCGAACGGGGGACTCAGCACAGATACGCAGTATTTT.